The next 9 T cell receptor beta chains were all read from a single sample in a study of cytomegalovirus exposure and HLA in healthy donors (dated by TCRdb to the late 2010s). Library creation used the immunoSEQ multiplex PCR assay. The multiplex PCR relied on a mix of 60 forward primers for TCR Vbeta segments and 13 reverse primers for TCR Jbeta segments. This is the immuneACCESS table as TCRdb keeps it, with only in-frame sequences that have V and J called. A part of the clones is gone; compared with another copy, unresolved V genes explain less than half, and the rest is unexplained. The sample contains more than 90,000 clones, about 80% of them found a single time. The ten most abundant clones make up about 7% of the sample. Specimen: PBMCs. These receptors were taken from a man in his forties or fifties in good health and CMV-seropositive.

J is TRBJ2-7 and V is TRBV6-1, with D perhaps TRBD1 (7 bases). V was trimmed by 4 bases and J by 2 bases, leaving 12 bases between them. This CDR3 has 14 residues. Looked up from germline, CDR1 is MNHNS and CDR2 is SASEGT. CDR3 nucleotides: TGTGCCAGCAGTGTTCAGGGGGAGGCCTACGAGCAGTACTTC. It specifies CASSVQGEAYEQYF.

This chain links TRBV7-2 with TRBJ2-5, with 8 nucleotides matching TRBD1. Germline V gene data show CDR1 as SGHTA and CDR2 as FQGNSA. The CDR3 is made up of 15 amino acids. V was clipped by 4 bases and J by 3 bases; unmatched bases: 7. The DNA for the CDR3 is TGTGCCAGCAGCTCAGGGACAGGCCTGGAAGAGACCCAGTACTTC. Amino acid sequence: CASSSGTGLEETQYF.

V gene TRBV7-8 combines with J gene TRBJ1-2; D call uncertain. The CDR3 consists of 14 residues. The germline CDR1 and CDR2 sequences are SGHVS and FQNEAQ. Trimming took off 0 bases at V and 1 base at J, with 6 bases between the two ends. CDR3 region: CASSLAPDNYGYTF. For the CDR3, the DNA is TGTGCCAGCAGCTTAGCACCAGATAACTATGGCTACACCTTC.

The chain carries TRBV4-2 and TRBJ2-7; 10 nucleotides align to TRBD2. With V trimmed by 5 bases and J by 7 bases, 11 bases remained unmatched. In germline, CDR1 is LGHNA, CDR2 YNFKEQ. The CDR3 is made up of 15 amino acids. The CDR3 region is CASSEGASGGLEQYF. The CDR3 nucleotides read TGTGCCAGCAGCGAGGGGGCTAGCGGGGGATTGGAGCAGTACTTC.

This clone was observed a single time. V usage is TRBV7-6 and J usage is TRBJ1-2; TRBD1 aligns across 9 bases. From germline, CDR1 is SGHVS and CDR2 FNYEAQ. With 5 bases clipped from V and 8 bases from J, the junction kept 9 bases outside the gene matches. CDR3 length: 14 amino acids. Here the CDR3 DNA reads TGTGCCAGCAGCCTCGCCGGGACAGGGCAAGGCTACACCTTC. It encodes CASSLAGTGQGYTF.

The chain has TRBV29-1 and TRBJ2-1, with D possibly TRBD2 on 5 matching bases. The CDR3 is made up of 16 amino acids. CDR1 is SQVTM, CDR2 ANQGSEA, per germline. V lost 7 bases, J lost 1 base, and 20 bases lay in between. The CDR3 region is CSASPADQRSYNEQFF. CDR3 in DNA: TGCAGCGCATCCCCAGCGGACCAAAGGTCCTACAATGAGCAGTTCTTC.

On this clone itself: Other DNA sequences from this sample encode an identical CDR3 as well. The chain is built from TRBV27 and TRBJ2-7, with 9 positions matching TRBD1. The ends lost 2 bases at V and 3 bases at J; junction bases unmatched: 2. The CDR3 consists of 14 residues. Germline CDR1 MNHEY, CDR2 SMNVEV (reference sequence). Written as DNA, the CDR3 is TGTGCCAGCAGTTTAGACAGGGGGTTCTACGAGCAGTACTTC. Its protein product is CASSLDRGFYEQYF.

CDR3 sequence reads: CASSPDGLTRETQYF. The CDR3 DNA reads as TGTGCCAGCAGCCCCGACGGACTTACTAGGGAGACCCAGTACTTC. The chain employs TRBV7-2 and TRBJ2-5, with D possibly being TRBD2 (5 bases). V was trimmed by 5 bases and J by 5 bases, leaving 18 bases between them. The germline CDR1 and CDR2 sequences are SGHTA and FQGNSA. The CDR3 runs 15 residues.

This chain uses TRBV5-1 with TRBJ2-7; TRBD1 matches at 8 bases. The CDR3 has 14 amino acids. The V gene's germline CDR1 is SGHRS and CDR2 YFSETQ. V dropped 2 bases and J dropped 3; count of bases not matched to a gene: 4. The CDR3 sequence is CASSLQGVNYEQYF. The CDR3 bases are TGCGCCAGCAGCTTACAGGGGGTCAACTACGAGCAGTACTTC.